The 21 T cell receptor beta chains reported below all come from one sample, sequenced in a study of T cells expressing NK-cell markers. TCRdb reworked the 5' RACE reads into one entry per CDR3 protein, no DNA. The sample data list more than 90,000 distinct CDR3 sequences. Sequenced input: blood T cells: a sorted CD56 or NKG2C T cell subset, CD4+ or CD8+ T cells, or bulk PBMC T cells (not recorded which). The receptor source for this set is a woman between 18 and 69 years old in good health.

V and J are TRBV20-1 and TRBJ2-1; checking the TCRdb D call of TRBD1 is not possible without DNA. The CDR3 runs to 14 residues. CDR1 is DFQATT, CDR2 SNEGSKA, per germline (reference sequence). This CDR3 reads CSARDLGQGYEQFF.

The J gene is TRBJ2-7, the V gene TRBV4-3; TCRdb indicates TRBD2, and absent DNA this call remains unverified. The CDR3 consists of 16 residues. Germline CDR1 LGHNA, CDR2 YSLEER. The CDR3 loop reads CASSQDLGRDGYEQYF.

V and J are TRBV29-1 and TRBJ2-1; TCRdb returns TRBD2, unconfirmable since there is no DNA. CDR3 length: 16 residues. Germline V lookup: CDR1 SQVTM, CDR2 ANQGSEA. The CDR3 protein is CSVDGTSGKIHNEQFF.

The CDR3 spells CASSKGVGYGYTF. This chain uses TRBV6-6 with TRBJ1-2; TCRdb's D call, TRBD1, is unchecked because there is no DNA. There are 13 residues in the CDR3. Germline lookup yields CDR1 MNHNY and CDR2 SVGAGI (reference sequence).

This rearrangement joins TRBV12-3 or TRBV12-4 to TRBJ1-2; as DNA is missing, the TRBD1 call by TCRdb cannot be tested. The CDR3 consists of 13 residues. CDR3 residues: CASHPGGRNGYTF.

The chain links TRBV20-1 to TRBJ1-2. The CDR3 loop spans 16 amino acids. Per the germline V gene, CDR1 is DFQATT and CDR2 is SNEGSKA (reference sequence). CDR3 amino acids: CSAREYGHGSNYGYTF.

The CDR3 region is CASSQDRASGGETQYF. The chain carries TRBV4-3 and TRBJ2-5; the D gene TCRdb calls, TRBD2, cannot be checked with no DNA. This CDR3 has 16 residues. CDR1 is LGHNA, CDR2 YSLEER, per germline.

The rearrangement links TRBV5-6 to TRBJ1-2. The V gene's germline CDR1 is SGHDT and CDR2 YYEEEE. The CDR3 has 14 amino acids. This CDR3 is CASSLVAETSGYTF.

V and J are TRBV4-3 and TRBJ2-2; the D gene TCRdb calls, TRBD2, cannot be checked with no DNA. The germline CDR1 and CDR2 sequences are LGHNA and YSLEER. This CDR3 contains 15 residues. The chain's CDR3 is CASRPGTSNTGELFF.

The rearrangement joins TRBV24-1 to TRBJ2-3. Germline lookup yields CDR1 KGHDR and CDR2 SFDVKD. The CDR3 is 13 amino acids. The CDR3 reads CATSDLGADTQYF.

V gene TRBV27 combines with J gene TRBJ2-7; TCRdb names TRBD1, which stays unverified in the absence of DNA. The CDR3 length is 14 residues. Per germline, CDR1 MNHEY and CDR2 SMNVEV (reference sequence). This CDR3 reads CASSPGQAIYEQYF.

This sequence joins TRBV7-9 and TRBJ2-1; TCRdb gives TRBD1 as the D gene, but with no DNA this cannot be confirmed. Germline values: CDR1 SEHNR, CDR2 FQNEAQ (reference sequence). CDR3 size: 16 residues. The CDR3 spells CASSYAGTGWANEQFF.

The V and J genes are TRBV7-6 and TRBJ2-3; TCRdb picks TRBD1, but there is no DNA to check that call. CDR3 size: 16 residues. Germline V gene data show CDR1 as SGHVS and CDR2 as FNYEAQ. CDR3 residues: CASSSLSWGSTDTQYF.

This chain uses TRBV7-2 with TRBJ1-5. Germline CDR1 reads SGHTA; CDR2 reads FQGNSA. This CDR3 is 15 amino acids long. CDR3: CASSPSGQVATPQHF.

This chain links TRBV5-4 with TRBJ2-7; TCRdb outputs TRBD1, but without DNA this stays unchecked. The CDR3 length is 15 residues. In germline, CDR1 is SGHNT, CDR2 YYREEE (reference sequence). The CDR3 sequence is CASSPLTGSTYEQYF.

The J gene is TRBJ1-2, the V gene TRBV12-3 or TRBV12-4; TCRdb selects TRBD1, and the lack of DNA leaves this call unchecked. CDR3 length equals 13 residues. CDR3 residues: CASSWATAGGYTF.

The chain employs TRBV7-6 and TRBJ1-5; TCRdb picks TRBD1, but there is no DNA to check that call. The CDR3 runs 13 residues. Germline V gene sequence: CDR1 SGHVS, CDR2 FNYEAQ. The CDR3 sequence: CASSPGANQPQHF.

This chain joins TRBV7-2 and TRBJ2-3. Germline V gene sequence: CDR1 SGHTA, CDR2 FQGNSA. CDR3 size: 12 residues. CDR3: CASSLMAGTQYF.

The V call is TRBV5-4, the J call TRBJ2-1; TCRdb returns TRBD1, unconfirmable since there is no DNA. From germline, CDR1 is SGHNT and CDR2 YYREEE (reference sequence). CDR3 size: 16 residues. This CDR3 reads CASSPHPVAPYNEQFF.

The CDR3 protein is CASSLARQGIETQYF. V is TRBV13 and J is TRBJ2-5; the TRBD1 assignment by TCRdb is unverifiable without DNA. Germline CDR1 is PRHDT and CDR2 is FYEKMQ (reference sequence). This CDR3 spans 15 amino acids.

The rearrangement uses TRBV7-9 and TRBJ2-7. CDR3 length: 12 amino acids. The germline V gene encodes CDR1 SEHNR and CDR2 FQNEAQ (reference sequence). CDR3 loop: CASSLEGSEQYF.